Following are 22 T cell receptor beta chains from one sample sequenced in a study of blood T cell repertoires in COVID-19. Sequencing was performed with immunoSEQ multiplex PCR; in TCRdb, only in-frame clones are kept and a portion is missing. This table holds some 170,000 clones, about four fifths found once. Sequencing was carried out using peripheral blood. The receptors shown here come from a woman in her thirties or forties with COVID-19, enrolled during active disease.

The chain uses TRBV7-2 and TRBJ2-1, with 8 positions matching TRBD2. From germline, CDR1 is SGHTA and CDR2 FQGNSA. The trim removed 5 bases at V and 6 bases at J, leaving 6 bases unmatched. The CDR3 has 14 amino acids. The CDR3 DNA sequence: TGTGCCAGCAGCACACCCGGGACTAGCAATGAGCAGTTCTTC. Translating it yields CASSTPGTSNEQFF. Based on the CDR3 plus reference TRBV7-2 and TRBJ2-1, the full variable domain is GAGVSQSPSNKVTEKGKDVELRCDPISGHTALYWYRQSLGQGLEFLIYFQGNSAPDKSGLPSDRFSAERTGGSVSTLTIQRTQQEDSAVYLCASSTPGTSNEQFFGPGTRLTVL.

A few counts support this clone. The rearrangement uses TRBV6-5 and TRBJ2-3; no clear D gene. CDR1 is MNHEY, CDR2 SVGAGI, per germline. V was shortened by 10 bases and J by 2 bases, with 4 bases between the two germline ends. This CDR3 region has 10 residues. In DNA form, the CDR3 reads TGTGCCATCTCCACAGATACGCAGTATTTT. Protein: CAISTDTQYF.

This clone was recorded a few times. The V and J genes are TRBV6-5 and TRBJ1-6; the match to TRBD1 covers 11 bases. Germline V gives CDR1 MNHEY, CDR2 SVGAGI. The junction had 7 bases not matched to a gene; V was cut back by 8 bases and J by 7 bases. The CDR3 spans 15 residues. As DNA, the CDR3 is TGTGCCAGCGAAGGACAGGGGGCGGTAAATTCACCCCTCCACTTT. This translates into CASEGQGAVNSPLHF.

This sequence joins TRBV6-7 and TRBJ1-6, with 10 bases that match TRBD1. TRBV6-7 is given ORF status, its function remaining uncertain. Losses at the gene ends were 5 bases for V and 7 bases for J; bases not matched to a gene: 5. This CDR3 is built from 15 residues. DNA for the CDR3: TGTGCCAGCAGTCGGGACAGGGGTGCCAATTCACCCCTCCACTTT. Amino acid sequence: CASSRDRGANSPLHF.

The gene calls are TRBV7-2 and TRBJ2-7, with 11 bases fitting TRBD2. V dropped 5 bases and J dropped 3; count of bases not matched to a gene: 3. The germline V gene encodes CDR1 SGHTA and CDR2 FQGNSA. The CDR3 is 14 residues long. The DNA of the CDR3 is TGTGCCAGCAGCCGGGGACTAGCGGACTACGAGCAGTACGTC. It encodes CASSRGLADYEQYV.

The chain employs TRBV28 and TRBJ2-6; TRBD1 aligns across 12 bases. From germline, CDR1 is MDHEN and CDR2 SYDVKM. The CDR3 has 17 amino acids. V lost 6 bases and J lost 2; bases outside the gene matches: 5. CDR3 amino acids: CASRPGQGAPGANVLTF. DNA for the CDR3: TGTGCCAGCAGGCCGGGACAGGGGGCGCCTGGGGCCAACGTCCTGACTTTC. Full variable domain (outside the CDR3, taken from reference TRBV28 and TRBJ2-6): DVKVTQSSRYLVKRTGEKVFLECVQDMDHENMFWYRQDPGLGLRLIYFSYDVKMKEKGDIPEGYSVSREKKERFSLILESASTNQTSMYLCASRPGQGAPGANVLTFGAGSRLTVL.

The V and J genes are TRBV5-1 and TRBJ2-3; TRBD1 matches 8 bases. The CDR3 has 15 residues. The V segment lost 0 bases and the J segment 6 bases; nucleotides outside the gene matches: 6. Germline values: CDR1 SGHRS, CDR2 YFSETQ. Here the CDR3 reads CASSLVGQVADTQYF. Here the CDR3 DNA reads TGCGCCAGCAGCTTGGTGGGACAGGTTGCCGATACGCAGTATTTT. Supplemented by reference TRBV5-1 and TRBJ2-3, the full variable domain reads KAGVTQTPRYLIKTRGQQVTLSCSPISGHRSVSWYQQTPGQGLQFLFEYFSETQRNKGNFPGRFSGRQFSNSRSEMNVSTLELGDSALYLCASSLVGQVADTQYFGPGTRLTVL.

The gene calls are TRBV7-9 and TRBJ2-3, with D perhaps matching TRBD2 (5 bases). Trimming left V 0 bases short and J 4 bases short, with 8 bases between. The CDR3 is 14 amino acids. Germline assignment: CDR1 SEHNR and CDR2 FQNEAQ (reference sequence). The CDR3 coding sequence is TGTGCCAGCAGCTTAGCGGAGCGGTCAGATACGCAGTATTTT. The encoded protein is CASSLAERSDTQYF.

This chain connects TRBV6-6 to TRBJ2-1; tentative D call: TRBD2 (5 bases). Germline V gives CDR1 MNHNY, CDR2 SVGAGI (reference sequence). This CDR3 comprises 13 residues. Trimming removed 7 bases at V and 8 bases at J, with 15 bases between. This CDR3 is CASTQERGHEQFF. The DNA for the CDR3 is TGTGCCAGCACCCAAGAAAGAGGGCATGAGCAGTTCTTC.

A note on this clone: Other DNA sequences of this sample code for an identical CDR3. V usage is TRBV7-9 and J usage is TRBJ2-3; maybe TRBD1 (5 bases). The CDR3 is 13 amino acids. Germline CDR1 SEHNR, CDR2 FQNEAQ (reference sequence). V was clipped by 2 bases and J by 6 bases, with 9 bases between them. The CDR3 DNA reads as TGTGCCAGCAGCTTAACTGGGGCGGATACGCAGTATTTT. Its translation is CASSLTGADTQYF.

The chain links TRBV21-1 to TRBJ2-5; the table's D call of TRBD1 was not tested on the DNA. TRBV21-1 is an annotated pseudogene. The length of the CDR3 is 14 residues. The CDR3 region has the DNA TGTGCCAGCAGTCCGACAGGGCGCTTAGAGACCCAGTACTTC. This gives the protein CASSPTGRLETQYF.

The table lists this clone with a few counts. The CDR3 region has the DNA TGTGCCAGCAGCTCGCAGGCTTCTAATGAAAAACTGTTTTTT. Amino acid sequence: CASSSQASNEKLFF. The chain employs TRBV7-9 and TRBJ1-4; no reliable D call. Deletions cut 4 bases from V and 3 bases from J, with 9 bases between. This CDR3 is 14 amino acids long. Germline CDR1 reads SEHNR; CDR2 reads FQNEAQ (reference sequence). The full variable domain, completed using reference TRBV7-9 and TRBJ1-4, is DTGVSQNPRHKITKRGQNVTFRCDPISEHNRLYWYRQTLGQGPEFLTYFQNEAQLEKSRLLSDRFSAERPKGSFSTLEIQRTEQGDSAMYLCASSSQASNEKLFFGSGTQLSVL.

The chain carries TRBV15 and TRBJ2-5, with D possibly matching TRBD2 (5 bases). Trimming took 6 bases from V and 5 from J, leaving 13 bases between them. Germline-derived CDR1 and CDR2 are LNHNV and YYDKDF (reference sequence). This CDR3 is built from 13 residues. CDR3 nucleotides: TGTGCCACCAGTAGCGTTGGTGGGGAGACCCAGTACTTC. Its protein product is CATSSVGGETQYF.

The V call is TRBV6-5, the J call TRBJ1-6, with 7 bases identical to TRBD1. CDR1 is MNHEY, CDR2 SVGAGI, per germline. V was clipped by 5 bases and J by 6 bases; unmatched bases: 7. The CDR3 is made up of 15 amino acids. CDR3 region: CASSPQQGINSPLHF. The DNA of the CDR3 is TGTGCCAGCAGTCCCCAACAGGGGATTAATTCACCCCTCCACTTT.

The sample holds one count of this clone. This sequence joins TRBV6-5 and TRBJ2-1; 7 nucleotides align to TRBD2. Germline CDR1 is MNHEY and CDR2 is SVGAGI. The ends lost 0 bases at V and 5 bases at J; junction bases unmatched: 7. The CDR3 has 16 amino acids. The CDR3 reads CASSYSHRDYHNEQFF. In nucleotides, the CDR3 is TGTGCCAGCAGTTACTCACACCGGGACTACCACAATGAGCAGTTCTTC.

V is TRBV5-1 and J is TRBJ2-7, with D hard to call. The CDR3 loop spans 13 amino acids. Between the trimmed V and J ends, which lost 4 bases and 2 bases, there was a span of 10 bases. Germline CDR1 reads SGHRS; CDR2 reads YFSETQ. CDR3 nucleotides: TGCGCCAGCAGCGAGACATATACCTACGAGCAGTACTTC. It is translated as CASSETYTYEQYF. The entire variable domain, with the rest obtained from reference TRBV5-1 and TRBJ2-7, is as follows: KAGVTQTPRYLIKTRGQQVTLSCSPISGHRSVSWYQQTPGQGLQFLFEYFSETQRNKGNFPGRFSGRQFSNSRSEMNVSTLELGDSALYLCASSETYTYEQYFGPGTRLTVT.

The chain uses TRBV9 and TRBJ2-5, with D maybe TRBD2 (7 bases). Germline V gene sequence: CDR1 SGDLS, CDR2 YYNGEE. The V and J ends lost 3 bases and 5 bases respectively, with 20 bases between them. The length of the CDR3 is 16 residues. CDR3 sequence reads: CASSGGLTGGRETQYF. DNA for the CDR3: TGTGCCAGCAGCGGTGGCTTGACGGGGGGCCGGGAGACCCAGTACTTC.

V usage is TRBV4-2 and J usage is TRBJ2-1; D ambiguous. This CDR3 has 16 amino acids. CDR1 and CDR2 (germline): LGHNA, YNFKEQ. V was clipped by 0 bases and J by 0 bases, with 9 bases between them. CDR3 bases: TGTGCCAGCAGCCAAGATGAGGCTAGCTCCTACAATGAGCAGTTCTTC. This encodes CASSQDEASSYNEQFF.

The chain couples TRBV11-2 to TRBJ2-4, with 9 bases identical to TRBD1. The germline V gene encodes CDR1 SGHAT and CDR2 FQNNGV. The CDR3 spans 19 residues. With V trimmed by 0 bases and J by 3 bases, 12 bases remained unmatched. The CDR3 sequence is CASSLDPNRGHGGKNIQYF. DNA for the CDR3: TGTGCCAGCAGCTTAGATCCAAACAGGGGGCACGGAGGCAAAAACATTCAGTACTTC. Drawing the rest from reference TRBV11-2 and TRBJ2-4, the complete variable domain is EAGVAQSPRYKIIEKRQSVAFWCNPISGHATLYWYQQILGQGPKLLIQFQNNGVVDDSQLPKDRFSAERLKGVDSTLKIQPAKLEDSAVYLCASSLDPNRGHGGKNIQYFGAGTRLSVL.

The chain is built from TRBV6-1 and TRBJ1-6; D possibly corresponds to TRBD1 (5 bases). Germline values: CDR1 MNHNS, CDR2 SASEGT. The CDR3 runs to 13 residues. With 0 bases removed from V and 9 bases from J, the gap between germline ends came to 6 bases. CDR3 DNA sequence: TGTGCCAGCAGTGAAGCCAGGGTTTCACCCCTCCACTTT. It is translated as CASSEARVSPLHF.

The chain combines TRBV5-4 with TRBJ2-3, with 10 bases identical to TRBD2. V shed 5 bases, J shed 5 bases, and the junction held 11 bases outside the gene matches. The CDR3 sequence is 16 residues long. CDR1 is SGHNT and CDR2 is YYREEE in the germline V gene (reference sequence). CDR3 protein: CASRTDSGGARDTQYF. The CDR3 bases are TGTGCCAGCAGAACCGACAGCGGGGGGGCCAGAGATACGCAGTATTTT.

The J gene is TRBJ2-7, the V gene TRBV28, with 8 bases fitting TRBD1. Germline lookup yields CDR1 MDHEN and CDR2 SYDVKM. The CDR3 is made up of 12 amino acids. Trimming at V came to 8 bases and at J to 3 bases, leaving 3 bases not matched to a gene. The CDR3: CASLGQGYEQYF. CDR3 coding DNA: TGTGCCAGCCTCGGACAGGGCTACGAGCAGTACTTC.